The rows below give T cell receptor beta chains drawn from one sample of a study of regulatory and conventional T cells in RAG deficiency. Produced via immunoSEQ multiplex PCR; TCRdb's table is partial and in-frame only. The sample has over 45,000 clones; 75% to 90% are singletons. These sequences were also reported in another study, on regulatory T cells.

The sample taken for sequencing was CD4+ effector T cells sorted from blood. The receptors stem from a human donor in good health. The CDR3 runs from the conserved cysteine through the conserved F or W. The D gene is left open where the match is weak.

J gene: TRBJ2-5; V gene: TRBV18; D gene: TRBD2; CDR3 DNA: TGTGCCAGCTCACGACTAGCGGAGACCCAGTACTTC; CDR3 protein: CASSRLAETQYF
J gene: TRBJ1-4; V gene: TRBV4-2; D gene: TRBD1; CDR3 DNA: TGTGCCAGCAGCCAGCGACAGGGGGCAAGTGAAAAACTGTTTTTT; CDR3 protein: CASSQRQGASEKLFF
J gene: TRBJ1-6; V gene: TRBV28; D gene: NA; CDR3 DNA: TGTGCCAGCAGTTCCGGGACGGCTAATTCACCCCTCCACTTT; CDR3 protein: CASSSGTANSPLHF
J gene: TRBJ1-2; V gene: TRBV6-6; D gene: TRBD1; CDR3 DNA: TGTGCCAGTAAAGGACAGGGAAACTATGGCTACACCTTC; CDR3 protein: CASKGQGNYGYTF
J gene: TRBJ2-5; V gene: TRBV7-3; D gene: NA; CDR3 DNA: TGTGCCAGCAGCCCTGGGAATTTAAAAGAGACCCAGTACTTC; CDR3 protein: CASSPGNLKETQYF
J gene: TRBJ1-1; V gene: TRBV2; D gene: NA; CDR3 DNA: TGTGCCAGCAGTTCATTCATGTCGAACACTGAAGCTTTCTTT; CDR3 protein: CASSSFMSNTEAFF
J gene: TRBJ1-2; V gene: TRBV18; D gene: NA; CDR3 DNA: TGTGCCAGCTCACCGGACAGCTCCTATGGCTACACCTTC; CDR3 protein: CASSPDSSYGYTF
J gene: TRBJ2-7; V gene: TRBV28; D gene: NA; CDR3 DNA: TGTGCCAGCAGTTTGAACGGGGGAAACTACGAGCAGTACTTC; CDR3 protein: CASSLNGGNYEQYF
J gene: TRBJ2-5; V gene: TRBV5-6; D gene: TRBD2; CDR3 DNA: TGTGCCAGCAGTATACTAGCGGGGAAGGAGACCCAGTACTTC; CDR3 protein: CASSILAGKETQYF
J gene: TRBJ1-1; V gene: TRBV11-2; D gene: NA; CDR3 DNA: TGTGCCAGCAGCACGGGGACCCCCACTGAAGCTTTCTTT; CDR3 protein: CASSTGTPTEAFF